This TCR beta chain derives from a study of shared clonotypes between healthy human individuals. Subsets obtained from CD4+ cells comprised CD45RA+ naive and CD45RA-negative memory cells. The authors loaded about 0.2 ug DNA, 30,000 to 35,000 T cell genomes, into sorted-subset replicate PCRs. Clones were sequenced by immunoSEQ multiplex PCR, and TCRdb holds only the in-frame ones, with some missing. The data show hundreds of thousands of clones, with more than 95% seen just once and less than 0.065% held by the top ten. To note about this clone: Its cognate antigen is unknown.

The study, taken as a whole, reports: Larger estimated richness was generally recorded for naive subsets relative to memory subsets. The low donor count limited represented genetic and exposure-history diversity.

Trimming left V 0 bases short and J 4 bases short, with 10 bases between. Per the germline V gene, CDR1 is SGHTA and CDR2 is FQGNSA. The CDR3 loop spans 15 amino acids. This TCR was recovered from a woman in her 30s in good health. V and J are TRBV7-2 and TRBJ2-1; either TRBD1 or TRBD2 may fit D (5 bases each). The specimen sequenced was naive CD4+ T cells sorted from blood. Stated subset: CD45RA+ positively selected. The CDR3 nucleotides read TGTGCCAGCAGCTTAGCCGGGACCCCTTACAATGAGCAGTTCTTC. Its translation: CASSLAGTPYNEQFF.